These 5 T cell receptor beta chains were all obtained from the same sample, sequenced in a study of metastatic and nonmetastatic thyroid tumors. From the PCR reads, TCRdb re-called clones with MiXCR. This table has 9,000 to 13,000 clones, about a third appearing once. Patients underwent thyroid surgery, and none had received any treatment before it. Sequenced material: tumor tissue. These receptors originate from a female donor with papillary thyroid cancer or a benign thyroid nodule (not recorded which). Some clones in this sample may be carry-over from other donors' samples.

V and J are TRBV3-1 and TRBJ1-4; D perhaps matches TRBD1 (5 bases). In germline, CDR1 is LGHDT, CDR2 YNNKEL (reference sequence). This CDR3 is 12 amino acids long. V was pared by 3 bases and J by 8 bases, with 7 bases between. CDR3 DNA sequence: TGTGCCAGCAGCCAGGGGGTGGAAAAACTGTTTTTT. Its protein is CASSQGVEKLFF.

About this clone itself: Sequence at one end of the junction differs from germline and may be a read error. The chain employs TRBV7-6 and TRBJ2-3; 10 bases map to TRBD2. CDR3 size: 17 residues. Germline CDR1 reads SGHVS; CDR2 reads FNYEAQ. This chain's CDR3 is CASITRGTSVGTYTQYF. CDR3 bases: TGTGCCAGCATCACTAGGGGGACTAGCGTTGGCACATATACGCAGTATTTT.

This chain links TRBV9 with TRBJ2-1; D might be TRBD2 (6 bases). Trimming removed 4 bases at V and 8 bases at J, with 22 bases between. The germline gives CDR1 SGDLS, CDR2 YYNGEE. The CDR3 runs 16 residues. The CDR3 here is CASSPKVGTEVDEQFF. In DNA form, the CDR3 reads TGTGCCAGCAGCCCCAAAGTTGGGACTGAGGTCGATGAGCAGTTCTTC.

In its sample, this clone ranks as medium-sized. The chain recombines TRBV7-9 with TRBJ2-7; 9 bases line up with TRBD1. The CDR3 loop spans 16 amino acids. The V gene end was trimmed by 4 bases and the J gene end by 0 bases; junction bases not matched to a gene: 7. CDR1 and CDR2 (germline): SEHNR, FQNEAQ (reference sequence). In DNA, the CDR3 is TGTGCCAGCAGCTCGTGGGGACAGGGTTCCTCCTACGAGCAGTACTTC. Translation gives CASSSWGQGSSYEQYF.

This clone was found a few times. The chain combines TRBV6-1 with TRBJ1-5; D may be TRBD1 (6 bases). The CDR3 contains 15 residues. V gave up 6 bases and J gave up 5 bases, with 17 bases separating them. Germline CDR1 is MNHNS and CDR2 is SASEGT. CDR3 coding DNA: TGTGCCAGCAGAGGACTTGGGGGGGGCGATCAGCCCCAGCATTTT. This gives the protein CASRGLGGGDQPQHF.